This entry is about one TCR beta chain. Its antigen is not known. Trimming removed 0 bases from V and 2 bases from J; junction bases left unmatched: 1. From germline, CDR1 is MNHEY and CDR2 SVGAGI. This CDR3 region has 14 residues. The data were taken from a study of OX40 agonist ivuxolimab in advanced cancers. Study-wide results and caveats: Low normalized T-cell clonal expansion was additionally recorded for some nonresponders.

The method was immunoSEQ multiplex PCR; TCRdb's version includes in-frame clones alone and lacks a portion of them. The sample shows roughly 74,000 clones, around 92% of them seen only once. The receptor's source is an adult with an advanced solid tumor such as melanoma, head and neck, liver or kidney cancer. Sequenced here: CD4+ or CD8+ T cells sorted from blood, sampled in a trial of the OX40 agonist ivuxolimab. The rearrangement joins TRBV6-5 to TRBJ2-7, with 7 bases fitting TRBD1. The CDR3 bases are TGTGCCAGCAGTTACTCAGGGGGCCCCTACGAGCAGTACTTC. Protein: CASSYSGGPYEQYF.